What follows are 17 T cell receptor beta chains derived from one specimen sequenced in a study of T cells expressing NK-cell markers. TCRdb reprocessed the 5' RACE reads and stores each CDR3 protein as one record, lacking DNA. Listed are roughly 390,000 distinct CDR3 sequences; around 5.2% falls within the top ten. Specimen: blood T cells: a sorted CD56 or NKG2C T cell subset, CD4+ or CD8+ T cells, or bulk PBMC T cells (not recorded which). The receptors shown here come from a man aged 18-69 years in good health.

The rearrangement links TRBV6-1 to TRBJ1-1. Germline loops: CDR1 MNHNS, CDR2 SASEGT. The CDR3 runs 13 residues. The CDR3 reads CASSWSYNTEAFF.

The rearrangement uses TRBV7-9 and TRBJ2-5; absent DNA, TCRdb's TRBD1 call cannot be checked. The germline CDR1 and CDR2 sequences are SEHNR and FQNEAQ (reference sequence). The CDR3 covers 15 residues. CDR3 residues: CASSADRAAQQTQYF.

This chain joins TRBV28 and TRBJ1-5; TCRdb names TRBD1, which stays unverified in the absence of DNA. The CDR3 is 13 residues long. The germline CDR1 and CDR2 sequences are MDHEN and SYDVKM. The CDR3 is CASGGSSNQPQHF.

The V call is TRBV7-3, the J call TRBJ2-3; the TCRdb D gene call, TRBD1, has no DNA to confirm it. This CDR3 comprises 14 residues. The germline CDR1 and CDR2 sequences are SGHTA and FQGTGA. The CDR3 region is CASSVGTATDTQYF.

CDR3 amino acids: CASSLGTNPRSYEQYF. The chain uses TRBV7-2 and TRBJ2-7; TCRdb outputs TRBD2, but without DNA this stays unchecked. CDR3 length equals 16 residues. Germline V lookup: CDR1 SGHTA, CDR2 FQGNSA. Supplemented by reference TRBV7-2 and TRBJ2-7, the full variable domain reads GAGVSQSPSNKVTEKGKDVELRCDPISGHTALYWYRQSLGQGLEFLIYFQGNSAPDKSGLPSDRFSAERTGGSVSTLTIQRTQQEDSAVYLCASSLGTNPRSYEQYFGPGTRLTVT.

The CDR3 reads CASSLDRQGRYTF. The chain has TRBV7-9 and TRBJ1-2; lacking DNA, the TRBD1 call made by TCRdb goes unchecked. Germline loops: CDR1 SEHNR, CDR2 FQNEAQ (reference sequence). The CDR3 has 13 amino acids.

The chain uses TRBV20-1 and TRBJ2-5; lacking DNA, the TRBD2 call made by TCRdb goes unchecked. This CDR3 is built from 18 residues. CDR1 is DFQATT and CDR2 is SNEGSKA in the germline V gene (reference sequence). Here the CDR3 reads CSARAGKLAGGLQETQYF.

The V and J genes are TRBV18 and TRBJ2-5; the TCRdb call, TRBD2, lacks DNA for checking. The CDR3 contains 20 residues. The germline V gene has CDR1 KGHSH and CDR2 LQKENI. The CDR3 protein is CASSQETLAASGGSPKTQYF.

The genes are TRBV12-3 or TRBV12-4 and TRBJ1-1. CDR3 length: 13 residues. CDR3 region: CASSLKGSTEAFF.

This sequence joins TRBV3-1 and TRBJ2-1. The CDR3 is 16 residues long. The V gene's germline CDR1 is LGHDT and CDR2 YNNKEL (reference sequence). CDR3 sequence reads: CASSQEGSYSYNEQFF.

This chain uses TRBV10-3 with TRBJ2-3; TCRdb gives TRBD2 as the D gene, but with no DNA this cannot be confirmed. The CDR3 spans 16 residues. Germline CDR1 reads ENHRY; CDR2 reads SYGVKD. CDR3 sequence reads: CAISEVLAGGSNTQYF.

The rearrangement links TRBV7-3 to TRBJ2-2; TCRdb returns TRBD1, unconfirmable since there is no DNA. The CDR3 length is 15 residues. From germline, CDR1 is SGHTA and CDR2 FQGTGA. CDR3 sequence reads: CASRLGQPNTGELFF.

The rearrangement uses TRBV20-1 and TRBJ1-2; TCRdb lists TRBD1, though no DNA is available to test this call. Germline V gives CDR1 DFQATT, CDR2 SNEGSKA (reference sequence). The CDR3 runs to 16 residues. CDR3 sequence: CSAATGLTLTNYGYTF.

This chain uses TRBV5-1 with TRBJ2-7; TCRdb calls TRBD1, which cannot be checked without DNA. There are 15 residues in the CDR3. The germline V gene has CDR1 SGHRS and CDR2 YFSETQ. CDR3 protein: CASSPGSVGAYEQYF.

The CDR3 is CASSYRVSLNEQFF. This chain links TRBV12-3 or TRBV12-4 with TRBJ2-1; TCRdb's D gene call, TRBD1, goes unchecked for lack of DNA. The CDR3 runs to 14 residues.

V usage is TRBV7-2 and J usage is TRBJ2-5; there is no DNA to check the TCRdb D call of TRBD1. In germline, CDR1 is SGHTA, CDR2 FQGNSA. The CDR3 sequence is 15 residues long. This CDR3 is CASSWARGSGETQYF.

The V call is TRBV18, the J call TRBJ1-1. The CDR3 loop spans 13 amino acids. Germline assignment: CDR1 KGHSH and CDR2 LQKENI. The CDR3 region is CASSPVGFTEAFF.